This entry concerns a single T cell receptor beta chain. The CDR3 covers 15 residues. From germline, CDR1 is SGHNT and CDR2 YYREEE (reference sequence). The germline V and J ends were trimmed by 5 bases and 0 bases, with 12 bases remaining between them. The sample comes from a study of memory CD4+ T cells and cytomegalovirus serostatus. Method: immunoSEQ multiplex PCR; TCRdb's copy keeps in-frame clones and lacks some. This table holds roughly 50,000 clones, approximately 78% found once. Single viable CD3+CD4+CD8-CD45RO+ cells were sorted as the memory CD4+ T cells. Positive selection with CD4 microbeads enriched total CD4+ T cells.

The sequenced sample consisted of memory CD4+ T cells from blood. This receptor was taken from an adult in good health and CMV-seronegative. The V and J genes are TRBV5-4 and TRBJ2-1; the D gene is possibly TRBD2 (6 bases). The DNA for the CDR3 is TGTGCCAGCAGAACGGGAGTAAGCTCCTACAATGAGCAGTTCTTC. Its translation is CASRTGVSSYNEQFF. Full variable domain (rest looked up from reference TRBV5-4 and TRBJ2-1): ETGVTQSPTHLIKTRGQQVTLRCSSQSGHNTVSWYQQALGQGPQFIFQYYREEENGRGNFPPRFSGLQFPNYSSELNVNALELDDSALYLCASRTGVSSYNEQFFGPGTRLTVL.